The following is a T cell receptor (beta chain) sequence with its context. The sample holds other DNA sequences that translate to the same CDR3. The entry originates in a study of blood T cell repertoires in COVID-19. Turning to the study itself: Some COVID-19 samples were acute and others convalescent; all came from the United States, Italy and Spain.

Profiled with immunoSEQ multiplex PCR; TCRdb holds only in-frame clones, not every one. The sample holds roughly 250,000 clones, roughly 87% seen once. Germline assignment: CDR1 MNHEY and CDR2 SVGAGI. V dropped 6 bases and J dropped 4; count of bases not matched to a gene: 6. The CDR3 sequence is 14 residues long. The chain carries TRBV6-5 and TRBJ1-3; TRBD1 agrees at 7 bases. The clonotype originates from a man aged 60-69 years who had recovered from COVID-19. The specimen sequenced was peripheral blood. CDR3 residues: CASRRQGLGNTIYF. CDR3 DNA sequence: TGTGCCAGCAGGCGACAGGGTTTGGGAAACACCATATATTTT.